What follows are 2 T cell receptor beta chains derived from one specimen sequenced in a study of blood T cell repertoires in COVID-19. Assay: immunoSEQ multiplex PCR; the TCRdb copy retains only in-frame clones and omits some. The top ten clones hold approximately 4.9% of a sample with tens of thousands of clones, approximately 89% of them seen once. The sample comprised peripheral blood. The receptors shown here come from a man aged 60 to 69 with active COVID-19.

V is TRBV10-3 and J is TRBJ2-7; TRBD2 might be the D (5 bases). The ends were cut back, 3 bases at V and 5 bases at J, with 17 bases in the middle. The germline CDR1 and CDR2 sequences are ENHRY and SYGVKD. The CDR3 has 15 amino acids. CDR3 bases: TGTGCCATCAGTGATGCGGGCAGCCTAGCTGACGAGCAGTACTTC. Protein product: CAISDAGSLADEQYF.

This rearrangement joins TRBV29-1 to TRBJ2-3, with a possible D match to TRBD2 (6 bases). The ends were cut back, 7 bases at V and 5 bases at J, with 13 bases in the middle. This CDR3 has 12 residues. CDR1 SQVTM and CDR2 ANQGSEA come from the germline V gene. CDR3 sequence (DNA): TGCAGCGGGGAGGTACTGGGAGATACGCAGTATTTT. Translation gives CSGEVLGDTQYF.